This T cell receptor beta chain was sequenced for a study of T cells in Graves' hyperthyroidism and ophthalmopathy. Findings and limits, study-wide: Separation of ophthalmopathy from stable hyperthyroidism was achieved by a 13 V-J model.

As for this clonotype: The antigen remains unidentified.

The PBMCs were sourced from fresh peripheral blood (more than 8.5 ml). The germline V and J ends were trimmed by 5 bases and 4 bases, with 20 bases remaining between them. CDR1 and CDR2 (germline): SGHNT, YENEEA. The CDR3 covers 16 residues. TCR beta CDR3 regions were amplified from RNA. An initial round of RT-PCR targeting the TCR CDR3 relied on the HTBI primer set. TCRdb re-analysed the multiplex PCR reads in MiXCR, keeping a single row per CDR3 protein. The sample includes hundreds of thousands of distinct CDR3 sequences, 22% of them seen just once. Source material: blood. This chain links TRBV11-3 with TRBJ1-1; weak D call: TRBD1 (5 bases). This receptor was obtained from a man younger than 40 with Graves' ophthalmopathy. CDR3 nucleotide sequence: TGTGCCAGCAGCCCTGGGACGACGACCTTGAGCACTGAAGCTTTCTTT. Translating gives CASSPGTTTLSTEAFF. Full variable domain (remainder filled in from reference TRBV11-3 and TRBJ1-1): EAGVVQSPRYKIIEKKQPVAFWCNPISGHNTLYWYLQNLGQGPELLIRYENEEAVDDSQLPKDRFSAERLKGVDSTLKIQPAELGDSAVYLCASSPGTTTLSTEAFFGQGTRLTVV.